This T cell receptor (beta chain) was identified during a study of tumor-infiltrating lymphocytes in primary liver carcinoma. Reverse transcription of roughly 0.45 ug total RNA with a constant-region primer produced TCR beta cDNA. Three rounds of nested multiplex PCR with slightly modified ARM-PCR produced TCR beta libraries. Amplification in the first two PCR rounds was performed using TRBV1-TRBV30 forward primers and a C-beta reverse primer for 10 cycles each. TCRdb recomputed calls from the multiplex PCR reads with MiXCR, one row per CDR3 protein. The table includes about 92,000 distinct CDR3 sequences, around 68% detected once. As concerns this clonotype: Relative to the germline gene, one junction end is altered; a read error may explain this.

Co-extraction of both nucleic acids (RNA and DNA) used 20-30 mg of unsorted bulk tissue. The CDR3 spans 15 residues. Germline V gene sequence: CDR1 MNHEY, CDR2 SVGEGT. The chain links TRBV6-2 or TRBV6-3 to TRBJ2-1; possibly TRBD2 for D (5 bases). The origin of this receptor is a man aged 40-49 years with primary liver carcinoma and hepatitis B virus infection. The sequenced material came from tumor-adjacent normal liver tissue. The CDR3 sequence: CVSSTSRRDYNEQFF. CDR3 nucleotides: TGTGTCAGCAGCACGAGCCGTCGGGATTACAATGAGCAGTTCTTC.